This T cell receptor (beta chain) was documented in a study of tumor and adjacent non-tumor tissue in lung cancer. The library came from three nested PCR rounds adapted from ARM-PCR protocols. TCRdb redid the calling of the multiplex PCR reads with MiXCR, one entry per CDR3 protein. The data contain fewer than 150,000 distinct CDR3 sequences, around 65% of them singletons. No cell sorting was done before RNA was extracted from the tissue. This clonotype has just a few counts. CDR1 DFQATT and CDR2 SNEGSKA come from the germline V gene (reference sequence). This CDR3 is built from 12 residues. V lost 6 bases and J lost 5; bases outside the gene matches: 5.

This sequence joins TRBV20-1 and TRBJ2-5; 8 bases line up with TRBD1. The sample was lung tumor tissue. The source is a man aged 60-69 years with small cell lung cancer. The CDR3 loop reads CSAGQAGETQYF. CDR3 bases: TGCAGTGCGGGACAGGCAGGGGAGACCCAGTACTTC.